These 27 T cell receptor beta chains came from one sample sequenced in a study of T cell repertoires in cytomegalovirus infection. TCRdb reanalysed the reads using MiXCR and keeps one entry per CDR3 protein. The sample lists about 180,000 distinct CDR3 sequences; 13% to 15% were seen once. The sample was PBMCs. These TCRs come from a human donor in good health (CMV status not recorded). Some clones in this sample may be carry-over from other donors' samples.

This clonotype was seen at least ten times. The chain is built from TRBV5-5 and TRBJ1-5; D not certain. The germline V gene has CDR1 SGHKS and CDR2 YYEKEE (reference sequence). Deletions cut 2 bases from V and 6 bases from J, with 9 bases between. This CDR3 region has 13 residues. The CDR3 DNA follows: TGTGCCAGCAGCTTTACCAAAAGTCAGCCCCAGCATTTT. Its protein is CASSFTKSQPQHF.

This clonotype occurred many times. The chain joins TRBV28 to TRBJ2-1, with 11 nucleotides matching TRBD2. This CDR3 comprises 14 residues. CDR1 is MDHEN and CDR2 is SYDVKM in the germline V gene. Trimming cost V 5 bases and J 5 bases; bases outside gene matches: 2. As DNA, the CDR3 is TGTGCCAGCAGTAAACTAGCGGGGGACAATGAGCAGTTCTTC. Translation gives CASSKLAGDNEQFF.

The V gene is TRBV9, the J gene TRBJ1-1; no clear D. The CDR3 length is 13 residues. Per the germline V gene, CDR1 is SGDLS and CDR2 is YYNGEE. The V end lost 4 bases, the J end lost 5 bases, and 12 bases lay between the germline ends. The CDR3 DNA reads TGTGCCAGCAGCCTCTCGGGGTATACTGAAGCTTTCTTT. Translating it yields CASSLSGYTEAFF.

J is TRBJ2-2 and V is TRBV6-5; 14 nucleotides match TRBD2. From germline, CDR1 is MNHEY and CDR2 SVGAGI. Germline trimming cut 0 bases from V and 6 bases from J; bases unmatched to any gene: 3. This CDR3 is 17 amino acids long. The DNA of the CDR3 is TGTGCCAGCAGTTACTCTGGGACTAGCGGGGGATCCGGGGAGCTGTTTTTT. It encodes CASSYSGTSGGSGELFF.

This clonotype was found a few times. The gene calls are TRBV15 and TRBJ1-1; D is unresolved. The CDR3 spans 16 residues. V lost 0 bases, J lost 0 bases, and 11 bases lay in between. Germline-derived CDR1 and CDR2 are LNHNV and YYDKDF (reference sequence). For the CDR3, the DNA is TGTGCCACCAGCAGAGATGGGTGGATAGTGAACACTGAAGCTTTCTTT. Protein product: CATSRDGWIVNTEAFF.

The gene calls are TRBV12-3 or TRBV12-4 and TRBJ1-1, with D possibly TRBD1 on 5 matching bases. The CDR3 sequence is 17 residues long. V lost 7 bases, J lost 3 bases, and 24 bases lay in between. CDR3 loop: CASISPRGVKAYTEAFF. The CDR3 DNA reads TGTGCCAGCATCTCCCCAAGGGGTGTCAAGGCGTACACTGAAGCTTTCTTT.

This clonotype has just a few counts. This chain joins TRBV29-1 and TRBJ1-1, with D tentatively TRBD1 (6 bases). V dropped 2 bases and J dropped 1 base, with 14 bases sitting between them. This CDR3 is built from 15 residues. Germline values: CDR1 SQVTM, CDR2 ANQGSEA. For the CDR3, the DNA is TGCAGCGTTGAATTCATCGGGGACAAGAACACTGAAGCTTTCTTT. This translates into CSVEFIGDKNTEAFF.

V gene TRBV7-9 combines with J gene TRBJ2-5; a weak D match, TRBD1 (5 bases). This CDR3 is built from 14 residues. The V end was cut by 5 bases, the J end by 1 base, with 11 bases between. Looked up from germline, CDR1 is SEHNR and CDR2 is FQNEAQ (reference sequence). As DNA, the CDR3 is TGTGCCAGCAGCCGTGACAGATTCCAAGAGACCCAGTACTTC. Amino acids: CASSRDRFQETQYF. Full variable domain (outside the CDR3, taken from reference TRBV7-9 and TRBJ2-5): DTGVSQNPRHKITKRGQNVTFRCDPISEHNRLYWYRQTLGQGPEFLTYFQNEAQLEKSRLLSDRFSAERPKGSFSTLEIQRTEQGDSAMYLCASSRDRFQETQYFGPGTRLLVL.

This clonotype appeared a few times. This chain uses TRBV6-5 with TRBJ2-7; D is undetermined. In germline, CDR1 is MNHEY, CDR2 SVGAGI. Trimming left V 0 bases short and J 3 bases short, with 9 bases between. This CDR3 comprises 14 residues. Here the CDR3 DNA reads TGTGCCAGCAGTTACTCGATTTCAGGCTACGAGCAGTACTTC. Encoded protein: CASSYSISGYEQYF.

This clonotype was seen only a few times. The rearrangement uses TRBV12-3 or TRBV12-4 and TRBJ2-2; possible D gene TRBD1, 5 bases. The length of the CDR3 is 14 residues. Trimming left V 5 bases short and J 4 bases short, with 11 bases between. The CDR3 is CASSRGRGTGELFF. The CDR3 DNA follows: TGTGCCAGCAGTAGGGGTCGCGGCACCGGGGAGCTGTTTTTT.

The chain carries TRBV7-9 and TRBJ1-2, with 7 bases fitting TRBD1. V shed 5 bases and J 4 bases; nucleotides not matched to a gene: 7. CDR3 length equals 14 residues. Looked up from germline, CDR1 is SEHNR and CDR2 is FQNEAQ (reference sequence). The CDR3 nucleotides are TGTGCCAGCAGCCATAGACAGGGCGGCTATGGCTACACCTTC. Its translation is CASSHRQGGYGYTF. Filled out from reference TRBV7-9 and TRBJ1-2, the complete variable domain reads DTGVSQNPRHKITKRGQNVTFRCDPISEHNRLYWYRQTLGQGPEFLTYFQNEAQLEKSRLLSDRFSAERPKGSFSTLEIQRTEQGDSAMYLCASSHRQGGYGYTFGSGTRLTVV.

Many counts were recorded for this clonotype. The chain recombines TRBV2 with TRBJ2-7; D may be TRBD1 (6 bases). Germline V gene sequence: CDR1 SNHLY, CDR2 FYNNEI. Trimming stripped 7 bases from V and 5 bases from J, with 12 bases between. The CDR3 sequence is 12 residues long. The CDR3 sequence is CASKQGLDEQYF. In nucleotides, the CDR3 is TGTGCCAGCAAGCAGGGGCTGGACGAGCAGTACTTC. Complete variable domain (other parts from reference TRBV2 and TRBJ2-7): EPEVTQTPSHQVTQMGQEVILRCVPISNHLYFYWYRQILGQKVEFLVSFYNNEISEKSEIFDDQFSVERPDGSNFTLKIRSTKLEDSAMYFCASKQGLDEQYFGPGTRLTVT.

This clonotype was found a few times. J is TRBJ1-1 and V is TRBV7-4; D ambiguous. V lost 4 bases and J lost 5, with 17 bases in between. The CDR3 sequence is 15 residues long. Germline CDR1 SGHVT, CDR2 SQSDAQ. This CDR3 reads CASSSLWQVKTEAFF. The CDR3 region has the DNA TGTGCCAGCAGCTCCTTGTGGCAGGTCAAGACTGAAGCTTTCTTT.

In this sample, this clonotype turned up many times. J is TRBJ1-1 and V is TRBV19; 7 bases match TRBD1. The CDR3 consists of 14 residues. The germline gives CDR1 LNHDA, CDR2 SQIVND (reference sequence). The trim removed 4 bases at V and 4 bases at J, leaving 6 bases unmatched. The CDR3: CASSSDRVGTEAFF. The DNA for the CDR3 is TGTGCCAGTAGTAGCGACAGGGTCGGCACTGAAGCTTTCTTT.

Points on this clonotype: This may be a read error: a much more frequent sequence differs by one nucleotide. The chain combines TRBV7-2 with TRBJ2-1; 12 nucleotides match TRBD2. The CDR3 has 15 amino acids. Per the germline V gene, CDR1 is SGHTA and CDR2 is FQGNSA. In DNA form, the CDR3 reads TGTGCCAGCAGCCAGCTAGCGGGAGGGCGTAATGAGCAGTTGTTC. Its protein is CASSQLAGGRNEQLF. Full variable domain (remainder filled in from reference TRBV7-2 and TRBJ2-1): GAGVSQSPSNKVTEKGKDVELRCDPISGHTALYWYRQSLGQGLEFLIYFQGNSAPDKSGLPSDRFSAERTGGSVSTLTIQRTQQEDSAVYLCASSQLAGGRNEQLFGPGTRLTVL.

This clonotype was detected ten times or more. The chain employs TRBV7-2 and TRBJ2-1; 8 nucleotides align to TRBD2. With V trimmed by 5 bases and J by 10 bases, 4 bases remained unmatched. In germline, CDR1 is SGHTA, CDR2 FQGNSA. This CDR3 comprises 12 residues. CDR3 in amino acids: CASSAGGLEQFF. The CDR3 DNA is TGTGCCAGCAGCGCGGGGGGTCTCGAGCAGTTCTTC.

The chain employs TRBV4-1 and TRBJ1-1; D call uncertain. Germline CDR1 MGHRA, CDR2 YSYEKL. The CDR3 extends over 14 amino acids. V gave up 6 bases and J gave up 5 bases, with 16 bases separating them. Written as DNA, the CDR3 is TGCGCCAGCAGACGGGAGGGTCGTTGGACTGAAGCTTTCTTT. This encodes CASRREGRWTEAFF.

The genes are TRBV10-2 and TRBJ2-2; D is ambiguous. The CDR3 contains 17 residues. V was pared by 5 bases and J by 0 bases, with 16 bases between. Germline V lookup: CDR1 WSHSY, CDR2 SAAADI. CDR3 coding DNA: TGCGCCAGCAGTAATCCTCCGGGCATAGCGAACACCGGGGAGCTGTTTTTT. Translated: CASSNPPGIANTGELFF.

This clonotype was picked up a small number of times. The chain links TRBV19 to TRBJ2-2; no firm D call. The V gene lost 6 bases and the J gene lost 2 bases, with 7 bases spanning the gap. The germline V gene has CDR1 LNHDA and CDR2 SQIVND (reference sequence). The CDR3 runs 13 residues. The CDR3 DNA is TGTGCCAGTAGCCAACTTAACACCGGGGAGCTGTTTTTT. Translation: CASSQLNTGELFF.

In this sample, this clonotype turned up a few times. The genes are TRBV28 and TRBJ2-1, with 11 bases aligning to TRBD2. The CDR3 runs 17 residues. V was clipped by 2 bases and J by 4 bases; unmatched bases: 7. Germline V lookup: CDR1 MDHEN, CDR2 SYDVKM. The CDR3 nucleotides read TGTGCCAGCAGTTTACTCTCGACTAGCGGGATTTACAATGAGCAGTTCTTC. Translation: CASSLLSTSGIYNEQFF. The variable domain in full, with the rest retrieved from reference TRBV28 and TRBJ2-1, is DVKVTQSSRYLVKRTGEKVFLECVQDMDHENMFWYRQDPGLGLRLIYFSYDVKMKEKGDIPEGYSVSREKKERFSLILESASTNQTSMYLCASSLLSTSGIYNEQFFGPGTRLTVL.

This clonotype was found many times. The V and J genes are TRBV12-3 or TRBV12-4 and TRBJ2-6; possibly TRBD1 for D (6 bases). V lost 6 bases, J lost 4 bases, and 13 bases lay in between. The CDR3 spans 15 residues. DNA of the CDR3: TGTGCCAGCAGCCAACAGGGAGCAGGGGCCAACGTCCTGACTTTC. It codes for CASSQQGAGANVLTF.

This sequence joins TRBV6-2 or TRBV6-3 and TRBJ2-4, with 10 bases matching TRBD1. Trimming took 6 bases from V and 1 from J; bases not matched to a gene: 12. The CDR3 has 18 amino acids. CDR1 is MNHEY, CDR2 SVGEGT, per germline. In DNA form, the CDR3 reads TGTGCCAGCAGCGAGGGGACAGGGGCTAGGAGGGCCAAAAACATTCAGTACTTC. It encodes CASSEGTGARRAKNIQYF.

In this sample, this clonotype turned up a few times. Here the CDR3 DNA reads TGTGCCAGCAGCGTAGGCGGGGGCGTCAACAATGAGCAGTTCTTC. Translating it yields CASSVGGGVNNEQFF. The chain couples TRBV11-2 to TRBJ2-1, with a weak D call TRBD2 (7 bases). The CDR3 has 15 amino acids. V was shortened by 5 bases and J by 5 bases, with 16 bases between the two germline ends. CDR1 is SGHAT, CDR2 FQNNGV, per germline.

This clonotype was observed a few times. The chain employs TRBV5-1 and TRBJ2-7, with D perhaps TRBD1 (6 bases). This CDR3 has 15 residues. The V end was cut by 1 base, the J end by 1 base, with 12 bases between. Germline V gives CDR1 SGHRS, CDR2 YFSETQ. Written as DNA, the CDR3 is TGCGCCAGCAGCTTGAGGGGGACGGCTTCCTACGAGCAGTACTTC. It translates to CASSLRGTASYEQYF. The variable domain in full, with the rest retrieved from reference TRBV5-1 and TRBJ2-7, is KAGVTQTPRYLIKTRGQQVTLSCSPISGHRSVSWYQQTPGQGLQFLFEYFSETQRNKGNFPGRFSGRQFSNSRSEMNVSTLELGDSALYLCASSLRGTASYEQYFGPGTRLTVT.

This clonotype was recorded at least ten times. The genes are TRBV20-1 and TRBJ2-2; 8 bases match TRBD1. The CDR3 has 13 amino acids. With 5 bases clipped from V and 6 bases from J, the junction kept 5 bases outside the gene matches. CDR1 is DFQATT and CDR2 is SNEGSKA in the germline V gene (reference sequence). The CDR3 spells CSARLQGAGELFF. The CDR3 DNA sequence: TGCAGTGCTCGCTTACAGGGGGCCGGGGAGCTGTTTTTT.

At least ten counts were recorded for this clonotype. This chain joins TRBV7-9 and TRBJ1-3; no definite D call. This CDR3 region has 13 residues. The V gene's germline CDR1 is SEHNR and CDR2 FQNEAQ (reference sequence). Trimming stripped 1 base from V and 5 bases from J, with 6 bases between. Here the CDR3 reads CASSLEGRNTIYF. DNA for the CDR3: TGTGCCAGCAGCTTAGAAGGACGAAACACCATATATTTT.

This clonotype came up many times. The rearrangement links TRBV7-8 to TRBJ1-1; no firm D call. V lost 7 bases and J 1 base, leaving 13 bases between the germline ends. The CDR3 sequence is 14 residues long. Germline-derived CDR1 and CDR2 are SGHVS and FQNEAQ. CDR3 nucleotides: TGTGCCAGCAAACCCGGACGGGGGAACACTGAAGCTTTCTTT. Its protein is CASKPGRGNTEAFF.